The clone carrying this T cell receptor beta chain was recorded only once. What it binds is unknown. This record belongs to a study of Ad26.COV2.S vaccination and SARS-CoV-2 variants. Looking at the study overall: Ad26.COV2.S was injected intramuscularly once or twice, 56 days apart.

Study conclusions and caveats: Comparable non-spike TCR breadth was observed in vaccine and placebo recipients.

Germline V gene sequence: CDR1 SGHDN, CDR2 FVKESK. Trimming left V 0 bases short and J 5 bases short, with 12 bases between. This CDR3 contains 15 residues. Treatment indicated: approximately 18 received Ad26.COV2.S at low or high dose, single or two shots; roughly five received placebo; per-sample allocation not given. Day 63 after the first vaccine or placebo injection was the time point for sampling. At a Boston site, the person donating was an adult of 18-55 years. The method was immunoSEQ multiplex PCR; TCRdb's version includes in-frame clones alone and lacks a portion of them. The sample records about 390,000 clones, approximately 90% being singletons.

This chain joins TRBV14 and TRBJ2-3, with D hard to call. This clonotype was obtained from a person between 18 and 60 years old who received the Ad26.COV2.S COVID-19 vaccine or a placebo. The sequences come from peripheral blood, collected in a trial of Ad26.COV2.S vaccine versus placebo. The CDR3 here is CASSQDGWRRDTQYF. The CDR3 DNA sequence: TGTGCCAGCAGCCAAGATGGTTGGCGGAGAGATACGCAGTATTTT.